These 25 T cell receptor beta chains share one sample of origin, sequenced in a study of blood T cell repertoires in COVID-19. The table came from immunoSEQ multiplex PCR; TCRdb's copy has only in-frame clones and leaves some out. In the table there are around 220,000 clones, roughly 80% of which are singletons. The specimen sequenced was peripheral blood. The origin of the receptors is a woman in her forties with active or convalescent COVID-19.

The chain couples TRBV4-1 to TRBJ1-2; D might be TRBD1 (5 bases). Germline CDR1 is MGHRA and CDR2 is YSYEKL. The CDR3 consists of 13 residues. V gave up 1 base and J gave up 6 bases, with 9 bases separating them. The CDR3 DNA follows: TGCGCCAGCAGCCAAGTAGGGGTTGATGGCTACACCTTC. Translating gives CASSQVGVDGYTF.

This clone was seen only a few times. The chain links TRBV27 to TRBJ1-6, with 9 bases matching TRBD1. J gave up 5 bases and V 5 bases, and 13 bases lay outside the gene matches. CDR1 is MNHEY and CDR2 is SMNVEV in the germline V gene (reference sequence). CDR3 size: 18 residues. CDR3 amino acids: CASSRSAGTGFDNSPLHF. The CDR3 DNA sequence: TGTGCCAGCAGTCGTAGCGCCGGGACAGGGTTCGATAATTCACCCCTCCACTTT.

The chain has TRBV10-3 and TRBJ2-2; 8 bases are shared with TRBD1. Germline CDR1 and CDR2: ENHRY and SYGVKD. The CDR3 is made up of 15 amino acids. V shed 4 bases, J shed 3 bases, and the junction held 4 bases outside the gene matches. The CDR3 DNA reads TGTGCCATCAGTGGACAGGGGCGGGACACCGGGGAGCTGTTTTTT. This translates into CAISGQGRDTGELFF.

The V call is TRBV5-4, the J call TRBJ2-6; D call uncertain. The CDR3 is 17 amino acids. The V end was cut by 4 bases, the J end by 0 bases, with 14 bases between. Germline-derived CDR1 and CDR2 are SGHNT and YYREEE (reference sequence). CDR3 in DNA: TGTGCCAGCAGCCCCATGCGTGTCAACTCTGGGGCCAACGTCCTGACTTTC. Residues: CASSPMRVNSGANVLTF.

The rearrangement uses TRBV5-1 and TRBJ1-3; D is perhaps TRBD1 (5 bases). CDR3 length equals 14 residues. Trimming took off 4 bases at V and 2 bases at J, with 10 bases between the two ends. Germline-derived CDR1 and CDR2 are SGHRS and YFSETQ. CDR3 protein: CASSPTETGNTIYF. The CDR3 bases are TGCGCCAGCAGCCCGACAGAGACTGGAAACACCATATATTTT.

The chain carries TRBV29-1 and TRBJ1-1; 7 nucleotides match TRBD1. The CDR3 length is 13 residues. V lost 6 bases to trimming and J lost 1 base; unmatched junction nucleotides: 5. The germline V gene has CDR1 SQVTM and CDR2 ANQGSEA. CDR3 amino acids: CSVLRDRNTEAFF. The CDR3 DNA is TGCAGCGTCCTCCGGGACAGGAACACTGAAGCTTTCTTT.

The chain uses TRBV5-4 and TRBJ1-4, with D possibly being TRBD1 (5 bases). The CDR3 covers 14 residues. Germline V lookup: CDR1 SGHNT, CDR2 YYREEE (reference sequence). The V end was cut by 4 bases, the J end by 7 bases, with 14 bases between. The CDR3 nucleotides read TGTGCCAGCAGCATCCGGGGGGTCGGTGAAAAACTGTTTTTT. As protein: CASSIRGVGEKLFF.

The chain has TRBV11-2 and TRBJ2-2; D gene unclear. The germline gives CDR1 SGHAT, CDR2 FQNNGV. V dropped 2 bases and J dropped 6 bases, with 7 bases sitting between them. CDR3 length: 13 residues. CDR3 nucleotide sequence: TGTGCCAGCAGCTTAAGACTGTCCGGGGAGCTGTTTTTT. Protein product: CASSLRLSGELFF.

The gene calls are TRBV5-8 and TRBJ2-7, with 12 bases that match TRBD2. The germline V gene encodes CDR1 SGHTS and CDR2 YDEGEE. The V and J ends lost 0 bases and 4 bases, in that order; junction bases with no gene match: 5. The CDR3 spans 16 residues. CDR3 sequence reads: CASSLGSLAGGYEQYV. Here the CDR3 DNA reads TGTGCCAGCAGCTTGGGAAGCCTAGCGGGGGGGTACGAGCAGTACGTC.

This rearrangement joins TRBV12-3 or TRBV12-4 to TRBJ1-2, with 10 bases that match TRBD1. Trimming cost V 5 bases and J 6 bases; bases outside gene matches: 3. The CDR3 covers 13 residues. CDR3 protein: CASSPGTGDGYTF. In DNA, the CDR3 is TGTGCCAGCAGTCCAGGGACAGGGGATGGCTACACCTTC.

J is TRBJ1-5 and V is TRBV28, with D unresolved. Germline CDR1 reads MDHEN; CDR2 reads SYDVKM. Trimming took off 2 bases at V and 12 bases at J, with 11 bases between the two ends. The CDR3 spans 12 residues. The CDR3 nucleotides are TGTGCCAGCAGTTTAAGGAGGTTCAACCAGCATTTT. It is translated as CASSLRRFNQHF.

The chain uses TRBV10-3 and TRBJ2-5; TRBD2 is a possible D gene (5 bases). The germline V gene has CDR1 ENHRY and CDR2 SYGVKD. V was trimmed by 2 bases and J by 3 bases, leaving 10 bases between them. The CDR3 runs to 14 residues. The CDR3 region is CAISEGLPEETQYF. CDR3 DNA: TGTGCCATCAGTGAGGGACTCCCAGAAGAGACCCAGTACTTC.

The DNA for the CDR3 is TGCGCCAGCAGTGGTTCCTCCGGAGGCCAAGAGACCCAGTACTTC. Amino acids: CASSGSSGGQETQYF. This chain links TRBV10-1 with TRBJ2-5, with a possible D match to TRBD2 (5 bases). Between the trimmed V and J ends, which lost 4 bases and 1 base, there was a span of 13 bases. CDR1 and CDR2 from the germline V gene are WNHNN and SYGVQD (reference sequence). This CDR3 region has 15 residues.

A remark on this clone: The identical CDR3 is also encoded by other nucleotide sequences in the sample. The rearrangement joins TRBV5-1 to TRBJ1-1; 8 bases line up with TRBD1. The CDR3 totals 16 residues. Germline V gives CDR1 SGHRS, CDR2 YFSETQ. Trimming removed 2 bases from V and 1 base from J; junction bases left unmatched: 7. CDR3 DNA sequence: TGCGCCAGCAGCTTAGGACAGGGTAGCGGGAACACTGAAGCTTTCTTT. Residues: CASSLGQGSGNTEAFF.

The rearrangement links TRBV20-1 to TRBJ2-1, with 8 positions matching TRBD2. J lost 4 bases, V lost 3 bases, and 8 bases had no gene match. CDR1 and CDR2 (germline): DFQATT, SNEGSKA (reference sequence). The CDR3 has 15 amino acids. For the CDR3, the DNA is TGCAGTGCTAGTAGTCCGGTAGCGGGGTACAATGAGCAGTTCTTC. Translating gives CSASSPVAGYNEQFF.

The rearrangement joins TRBV24-1 to TRBJ2-3; 8 bases map to TRBD1. J gave up 8 bases and V 6 bases, and 12 bases lay outside the gene matches. Germline loops: CDR1 KGHDR, CDR2 SFDVKD. This CDR3 region has 15 residues. The CDR3 loop reads CATSHIGQGGSTQYF. The DNA of the CDR3 is TGTGCCACCAGTCATATCGGACAGGGTGGTTCTACGCAGTATTTT.

Regarding this clone: The sample carries other DNA sequences with the same CDR3. V is TRBV3-1 (or the pseudogene TRBV3-2) and J is TRBJ1-2; tentative D call: TRBD1 (6 bases). V was shortened by 4 bases and J by 4 bases, with 7 bases between the two germline ends. The CDR3 contains 12 residues. The germline CDR1 and CDR2 sequences are LGHDT and YNNKEL (reference sequence). DNA for the CDR3: TGTGCCAGCAGCCTCAGGGGCTATGGCTACACCTTC. Translation gives CASSLRGYGYTF.

The rearrangement links TRBV19 to TRBJ1-2; a possible D gene is TRBD1 (5 bases). Trimming stripped 2 bases from V and 3 bases from J, with 7 bases between. The CDR3 runs 13 residues. Germline CDR1 reads LNHDA; CDR2 reads SQIVND (reference sequence). The CDR3 is CASSISRDYGYTF. The CDR3 nucleotides read TGTGCCAGTAGTATAAGCAGGGACTATGGCTACACCTTC.

This rearrangement joins TRBV10-2 to TRBJ1-1; 7 bases align to TRBD1. Germline values: CDR1 WSHSY, CDR2 SAAADI. The length of the CDR3 is 12 residues. J was trimmed by 10 bases and V by 2 bases; bases with no gene match: 4. In DNA form, the CDR3 reads TGCGCCAGCAGTGAGGACAGGGCGGCAGCTTTCTTT. This sequence encodes CASSEDRAAAFF.

V and J are TRBV24-1 and TRBJ2-7; possible D gene TRBD2, 6 bases. The germline CDR1 and CDR2 sequences are KGHDR and SFDVKD. Trimming took off 4 bases at V and 5 bases at J, with 11 bases between the two ends. The CDR3 runs to 13 residues. The CDR3 is CATSDHGGHEQYF. DNA of the CDR3: TGTGCCACCAGTGACCACGGAGGGCACGAGCAGTACTTC.

This chain joins TRBV11-2 and TRBJ1-5; D remains ambiguous. The CDR3 has 13 amino acids. The germline V and J ends were trimmed by 5 bases and 7 bases, with 12 bases remaining between them. Germline values: CDR1 SGHAT, CDR2 FQNNGV. CDR3 sequence reads: CASSPGGRQPQHF. The CDR3, as DNA: TGTGCCAGCAGCCCGGGAGGGAGGCAGCCCCAGCATTTT.

The rearrangement uses TRBV7-9 and TRBJ1-4; weak D call: TRBD1 (6 bases). This CDR3 contains 16 residues. Germline V gene lookup returns CDR1 SEHNR and CDR2 FQNEAQ (reference sequence). Trimming removed 3 bases at V and 7 bases at J, with 18 bases between. CDR3: CASSLATGSWSEKLFF. Here the CDR3 DNA reads TGTGCCAGCAGCTTGGCTACAGGGTCGTGGAGTGAAAAACTGTTTTTT.

The V call is TRBV2, the J call TRBJ1-2; 8 nucleotides agree with TRBD1. The CDR3 has 14 amino acids. Germline V lookup: CDR1 SNHLY, CDR2 FYNNEI. Trimming took 7 bases from V and 4 from J; bases not matched to a gene: 8. CDR3 in DNA: TGTGCCAGCAACCAGGGGGCTGTGGGCTATGGCTACACCTTC. This codes for CASNQGAVGYGYTF.

The rearrangement links TRBV28 to TRBJ2-3; the match to TRBD1 covers 12 bases. The CDR3 is 18 amino acids. V shed 6 bases and J 0 bases; nucleotides not matched to a gene: 10. CDR1 is MDHEN, CDR2 SYDVKM, per germline. The CDR3 is CASSDIRDRGLSTDTQYF. Here the CDR3 DNA reads TGTGCCAGCAGCGACATCCGGGACAGGGGGCTCAGCACAGATACGCAGTATTTT.

The CDR3 bases are TGTGCCAGCAGCCAAGGGGTTAGCAATCAGCCCCAGCATTTT. This codes for CASSQGVSNQPQHF. The V call is TRBV7-2, the J call TRBJ1-5; D is possibly TRBD1 (5 bases). Germline V gives CDR1 SGHTA, CDR2 FQGNSA. V was pared by 5 bases and J by 0 bases, with 8 bases between. CDR3 length: 14 amino acids.